The 28 T cell receptor beta chains below were found in one sample sequenced in a study of T cells after yellow fever vaccination. TCRdb passed the 5' RACE reads through MiXCR, listing each CDR3 protein once. The sample lists some 320,000 distinct CDR3 sequences; over 4% were seen once. The sample was PBMCs, taken 5 days after the yellow fever booster vaccination. The receptor source for this set is a man between 18 and 35 years old who received the YFV17D yellow fever vaccine.

This clonotype appeared a few times. The V and J genes are TRBV9 and TRBJ2-3; 11 bases fit TRBD2. The CDR3 totals 16 residues. Germline V gene sequence: CDR1 SGDLS, CDR2 YYNGEE. Losses at the gene ends were 1 base for V and 1 base for J; bases not matched to a gene: 2. The CDR3 spells CASSVLTSGGTDTQYF. CDR3 nucleotide sequence: TGTGCCAGCAGCGTATTGACTAGCGGGGGCACAGATACGCAGTATTTT.

The CDR3 region is CSAPRGGPSDTQYF. In DNA, the CDR3 is TGCAGTGCTCCTAGGGGGGGGCCTTCAGATACGCAGTATTTT. J is TRBJ2-3 and V is TRBV20-1, with D possibly TRBD2 on 7 matching bases. The V gene lost 5 bases and the J gene lost 4 bases, with 16 bases spanning the gap. CDR3 length: 14 amino acids. Germline loops: CDR1 DFQATT, CDR2 SNEGSKA (reference sequence).

Only a few counts were recorded for this clonotype. The chain joins TRBV4-3 to TRBJ2-3, with D possibly being TRBD2 (5 bases). CDR3 length: 14 amino acids. Trimming cost V 5 bases and J 2 bases, with 11 bases left between them. CDR1 and CDR2 from the germline V gene are LGHNA and YSLEER. This chain's CDR3 is CASSARTFTDTQYF. CDR3 bases: TGCGCCAGCAGCGCCAGGACTTTCACAGATACGCAGTATTTT.

This clonotype was counted between two and nine times. A junction end diverges from the germline sequence, so it may reflect a read error. The chain uses TRBV6-2 or TRBV6-3 and TRBJ2-3, with D perhaps TRBD1 (5 bases). The CDR3 is made up of 11 amino acids. The germline V gene encodes CDR1 MNHEY and CDR2 SVGEGT. The CDR3 is CASSYTGTQYF. CDR3 nucleotide sequence: TGTGCCAGCAGTTACACAGGTACGCAGTATTTT.

The chain carries TRBV4-3 and TRBJ1-4, with TRBD1 identical over 7 bases. The CDR3 loop spans 16 amino acids. V shed 1 base, J shed 6 bases, and the junction held 8 bases outside the gene matches. Germline V CDR1 and CDR2: LGHNA, YSLEER. In nucleotides, the CDR3 is TGCGCCAGCAGCCAAGGAAGGCGAGGGGGCGATGAAAAACTGTTTTTT. It yields the protein CASSQGRRGGDEKLFF.

DNA for the CDR3: TGCAGTGCTAGAGAAATGACTAGCGGGCCAGATACGCAGTATTTT. It translates to CSAREMTSGPDTQYF. The rearrangement joins TRBV20-1 to TRBJ2-3; 10 bases match TRBD2. V lost 0 bases, J lost 4 bases, and 4 bases stayed unmatched. The CDR3 extends over 15 amino acids. Per germline, CDR1 DFQATT and CDR2 SNEGSKA (reference sequence).

This clonotype was counted at least ten times. The chain combines TRBV5-1 with TRBJ2-7, with D perhaps TRBD1 (5 bases). This CDR3 has 14 amino acids. The germline V and J ends were trimmed by 5 bases and 0 bases, with 12 bases remaining between them. CDR1 is SGHRS and CDR2 is YFSETQ in the germline V gene. The CDR3 bases are TGCGCCAGCAGGCAGGGTCTGGGCTCCTACGAGCAGTACTTC. Its protein product is CASRQGLGSYEQYF.

This clonotype has a count of ten or more. V and J are TRBV19 and TRBJ1-1; D remains unclear. The CDR3 is 13 amino acids. V was shortened by 3 bases and J by 4 bases, with 9 bases between the two germline ends. Germline-derived CDR1 and CDR2 are LNHDA and SQIVND (reference sequence). CDR3 sequence reads: CASSMRGGTEAFF. In nucleotides, the CDR3 is TGTGCCAGTAGTATGCGGGGAGGCACTGAAGCTTTCTTT.

In this sample, this clonotype turned up a few times. This chain links TRBV12-3 or TRBV12-4 with TRBJ2-5; TRBD1 is a possible D gene (6 bases). The CDR3 sequence is 15 residues long. V was cut by 5 bases and J by 2 bases, with 15 bases left in between. CDR3 bases: TGTGCCAGCAGTCCCCGGACAGCAAGACAAGAGACCCAGTACTTC. This translates into CASSPRTARQETQYF.

This clonotype was observed at least ten times. The chain combines TRBV20-1 with TRBJ2-7, with TRBD1 matching over 8 bases. This CDR3 comprises 11 residues. CDR1 and CDR2 from the germline V gene are DFQATT and SNEGSKA (reference sequence). V was pared by 6 bases and J by 9 bases, with 7 bases of the junction left unmatched. The CDR3 is CSAGQGLGQYV. The DNA for the CDR3 is TGCAGTGCCGGACAGGGCCTCGGGCAGTACGTC.

The table lists this clonotype with a few counts. The chain carries TRBV5-1 and TRBJ1-2; D is perhaps TRBD1 (5 bases). Trimming took off 2 bases at V and 4 bases at J, with 9 bases between the two ends. Germline CDR1 is SGHRS and CDR2 is YFSETQ. The CDR3 spans 13 residues. The CDR3 DNA reads as TGCGCCAGCAGCTTAGGGGATGTCTATGGCTACACCTTC. Amino acids: CASSLGDVYGYTF.

This clonotype was observed many times. CDR3 nucleotide sequence: TGTGCCAGCAGTTTAGGACAGACAAACACTGAAGCTTTCTTT. This gives the protein CASSLGQTNTEAFF. This sequence joins TRBV6-5 and TRBJ1-1; perhaps TRBD1 as D (6 bases). V was pared by 4 bases and J by 2 bases, with 11 bases between. Germline-derived CDR1 and CDR2 are MNHEY and SVGAGI. This CDR3 comprises 14 residues.

This clonotype was observed at least ten times. The chain uses TRBV5-1 and TRBJ1-2, with 11 bases fitting TRBD1. Germline CDR1 SGHRS, CDR2 YFSETQ. This CDR3 is 15 amino acids long. The junction had 6 bases not matched to a gene; V was cut back by 4 bases and J by 4 bases. Written as DNA, the CDR3 is TGCGCCAGCAGCACCGGGACAGGGGGTGGCTATGGCTACACCTTC. It is translated as CASSTGTGGGYGYTF.

The J gene is TRBJ1-2, the V gene TRBV5-6, with TRBD1 identical over 7 bases. V lost 2 bases, J lost 6 bases, and 7 bases stayed unmatched. Germline V lookup: CDR1 SGHDT, CDR2 YYEEEE. This CDR3 region has 14 residues. The CDR3 DNA reads as TGTGCCAGCAGCTTTCGTGGACAGGCACATGGCTACACCTTC. It yields the protein CASSFRGQAHGYTF.

A few counts support this clonotype. The rearrangement joins TRBV5-1 to TRBJ2-5, with 8 positions matching TRBD2. CDR3 size: 17 residues. Germline trimming cut 0 bases from V and 2 bases from J; bases unmatched to any gene: 9. Germline V gives CDR1 SGHRS, CDR2 YFSETQ. CDR3 sequence (DNA): TGCGCCAGCAGCTTGGCCAGGTTAGCGGGACGTCAAGAGACCCAGTACTTC. It codes for CASSLARLAGRQETQYF.

This clonotype was counted a few times. CDR3: CATGADGYGYTF. The DNA of the CDR3 is TGTGCCACCGGGGCGGACGGCTATGGCTACACCTTC. The V and J genes are TRBV10-3 and TRBJ1-2, with D perhaps TRBD1 (5 bases). This CDR3 is 12 amino acids long. Germline CDR1 is ENHRY and CDR2 is SYGVKD. V was shortened by 10 bases and J by 4 bases, with 13 bases between the two germline ends.

This clonotype appeared many times. This chain links TRBV7-2 with TRBJ2-1; D unclear. V lost 6 bases to trimming and J lost 3 bases, with 9 bases between them. This CDR3 contains 13 residues. Per germline, CDR1 SGHTA and CDR2 FQGNSA. The CDR3 protein is CASSLSLYNEQFF. The CDR3 DNA is TGTGCCAGCAGTCTATCTCTCTACAATGAGCAGTTCTTC. The full variable domain, completed using reference TRBV7-2 and TRBJ2-1, is GAGVSQSPSNKVTEKGKDVELRCDPISGHTALYWYRQSLGQGLEFLIYFQGNSAPDKSGLPSDRFSAERTGGSVSTLTIQRTQQEDSAVYLCASSLSLYNEQFFGPGTRLTVL.

The chain joins TRBV5-5 to TRBJ2-1, with D perhaps TRBD1 or TRBD2 (5 bases each). Germline CDR1 is SGHKS and CDR2 is YYEKEE (reference sequence). The CDR3 totals 14 residues. CDR3 bases: TGTGCGTACCCTCCGGGGCCAATTCACAATGAGCAGTTCTTC. Its translation is CAYPPGPIHNEQFF.

This clonotype turned up a few times. The chain employs TRBV10-1 and TRBJ2-3; 10 positions match TRBD2. The CDR3 has 16 amino acids. V lost 0 bases, J lost 1 base, and 1 base stayed unmatched. Germline lookup yields CDR1 WNHNN and CDR2 SYGVQD (reference sequence). CDR3 DNA: TGCGCCAGCAGTGAGTCGCTAGCGGGGGGCACAGATACGCAGTATTTT. It encodes CASSESLAGGTDTQYF.

The J gene is TRBJ1-1, the V gene TRBV5-1; TRBD1 matches 9 bases. From germline, CDR1 is SGHRS and CDR2 YFSETQ. This CDR3 spans 15 amino acids. With V trimmed by 4 bases and J by 1 base, 5 bases remained unmatched. Here the CDR3 reads CASSTRQGGNTEAFF. CDR3 sequence (DNA): TGCGCCAGCAGCACCAGACAGGGGGGGAACACTGAAGCTTTCTTT.

This clonotype showed up many times. The chain joins TRBV5-5 to TRBJ2-2; D is unresolved. This CDR3 contains 14 residues. Germline loops: CDR1 SGHKS, CDR2 YYEKEE (reference sequence). The V end lost 7 bases, the J end lost 1 base, and 11 bases lay between the germline ends. The DNA for the CDR3 is TGTGCCAGCGGTGTCTCCATGAACACCGGGGAGCTGTTTTTT. This sequence encodes CASGVSMNTGELFF.

The chain employs TRBV11-2 and TRBJ2-1; tentative D call: TRBD1 (6 bases). Germline-derived CDR1 and CDR2 are SGHAT and FQNNGV. Trimming left V 3 bases short and J 9 bases short, with 15 bases between. This CDR3 spans 14 amino acids. This CDR3 reads CASSLITGSGEQFF. The CDR3 nucleotides read TGTGCCAGCAGCTTGATAACAGGGTCAGGTGAGCAGTTCTTC.

This chain uses TRBV12-3 or TRBV12-4 with TRBJ1-2, with D possibly being TRBD1 (6 bases). The CDR3 extends over 12 amino acids. Trimming removed 7 bases from V and 7 bases from J, with 13 bases in between. The CDR3 nucleotides read TGTGCCAGCATGGACGGGGGCTCTGGCTACACCTTC. This encodes CASMDGGSGYTF.

This clonotype was observed many times. The rearrangement joins TRBV5-1 to TRBJ1-1; no clear D gene. There are 16 residues in the CDR3. The V end lost 4 bases, the J end lost 1 base, and 17 bases lay between the germline ends. CDR1 is SGHRS and CDR2 is YFSETQ in the germline V gene. The CDR3 region is CASSLKPTQENTEAFF. The CDR3 DNA is TGCGCCAGCAGCCTGAAACCGACCCAGGAGAACACTGAAGCTTTCTTT.

The J gene is TRBJ1-1, the V gene TRBV5-5, with 7 bases matching TRBD1. J gave up 2 bases and V 4 bases, and 11 bases lay outside the gene matches. The CDR3 loop spans 16 amino acids. The germline V gene encodes CDR1 SGHKS and CDR2 YYEKEE (reference sequence). The CDR3 is CASSDNRGSSNTEAFF. The CDR3, as DNA: TGTGCCAGCAGCGATAACAGGGGCTCTTCAAACACTGAAGCTTTCTTT.

This clonotype appeared a few times. This chain links TRBV7-2 with TRBJ2-5, with no clear D. Germline CDR1 SGHTA, CDR2 FQGNSA. This CDR3 contains 14 residues. V was clipped by 5 bases and J by 6 bases, with 16 bases between them. In DNA form, the CDR3 reads TGTGCCAGCAGCCTCCCCTCTCCGGAGAAGACCCAGTACTTC. This sequence encodes CASSLPSPEKTQYF.

This clonotype was recorded many times. The chain uses TRBV6-2 or TRBV6-3 and TRBJ2-7, with D unresolved. Looked up from germline, CDR1 is MNHEY and CDR2 is SVGEGT. The CDR3 has 11 amino acids. Trimming left V 3 bases short and J 6 bases short, with 6 bases between. The chain's CDR3 is CASSYGSEQYF. In DNA form, the CDR3 reads TGTGCCAGCAGTTATGGTTCCGAGCAGTACTTC.

A few counts support this clonotype. This sequence joins TRBV7-6 and TRBJ1-1; 11 bases agree with TRBD1. The CDR3 has 16 amino acids. The ends lost 1 base at V and 5 bases at J; junction bases unmatched: 6. The germline gives CDR1 SGHVS, CDR2 FNYEAQ. CDR3 sequence reads: CASSLGSGTGGTEAFF. CDR3 DNA sequence: TGTGCCAGCAGCTTAGGGTCCGGGACAGGGGGAACTGAAGCTTTCTTT.